This record concerns one TCR beta chain sequence. Its antigen is as yet unknown. These data come from a study of blood T cells in healthy people across ages. V dropped 2 bases and J dropped 7; count of bases not matched to a gene: 7. CDR1 and CDR2 (germline): SGHTA, FQGNSA. The CDR3 sequence is 15 residues long. Next came a second PCR, run for about 7 to 12 cycles, which used a sample-barcoded 5' primer along with a J-beta primer mix. TCRdb recomputed calls from the 5' RACE reads with MiXCR, one row per CDR3 protein. The top ten clones hold approximately 13% of a sample with 650,000 to 1,000,000 distinct CDR3 sequences, 36% of them seen once. Each sample yielded at least 6 micrograms of PBMC total RNA. Notes on the study in general: While age rose, TCR beta diversity per million T cells dropped in a roughly linear way. PBMCs that were unsorted prevented a conclusive naive versus antigen-experienced comparison.

Material: blood. The receptor's source is a man between 18 and 35 years old in good health. The chain links TRBV7-2 to TRBJ1-4, with 7 bases lining up with TRBD1. CDR3 loop: CASSLSGGLGEKLFF. The CDR3 nucleotides are TGTGCCAGCAGCTTATCAGGGGGGTTGGGTGAAAAACTGTTTTTT.